A selection of T cell receptor beta chains follows, all from one sample in a study of blood T cell repertoires in COVID-19. TCRdb's table, derived via immunoSEQ multiplex PCR, lists solely in-frame clones and lacks some. The table has roughly 64,000 clones, 70% to 85% seen once. Sequencing was carried out using peripheral blood. These TCRs come from a woman aged 55-69 years with acute or convalescent COVID-19. Both conserved end residues are trimmed from each CDR3.

V gene	J gene	CDR3 length	CDR3 protein
TRBV5-6	TRBJ1-2	11	ASSLRQGDGYT
TRBV5-1	TRBJ1-3	13	ASSFMQGPGNTIY
TRBV10-2	TRBJ2-1	10	ASSESQGEQF
TRBV3-1/TRBV3-2	TRBJ2-7	14	ASSQLGLPSGDEQY
TRBV30	TRBJ2-2	11	AWSPRVTGELF
TRBV19	TRBJ1-4	15	ASRASRGDRESEKLF
TRBV5-1	TRBJ1-6	13	ASSPYLGEDSPLH
TRBV5-6	TRBJ2-2	13	ASSLLQRQTGELF
TRBV19	TRBJ2-6	15	ASSPGVHLSGANVLT
TRBV5-4	TRBJ1-2	9	ASSLQGSYT
TRBV11-2	TRBJ2-3	13	ASSLAGLSTDTQY
TRBV5-1	TRBJ1-1	13	ASSSNSQGLTEAF
TRBV21-1	TRBJ1-1	14	ASSNYRGRMGTEAF
TRBV2	TRBJ1-3	12	ASSARQGIDTIY
TRBV10-2	TRBJ2-3	12	ASKDAGGPVTQY
TRBV6-5	TRBJ2-7	8	ASNSYEQY
TRBV4-1	TRBJ2-2	14	ASSQDSGRNTGELF
TRBV5-1	TRBJ2-7	14	ASSTGLAGDTYEQY
TRBV5-4	TRBJ1-6	13	ASSGGGMYNSPLH
TRBV9	TRBJ1-2	13	ASSGSTGPNYGYT
TRBV6-4	TRBJ1-5	13	ASSQGPGSNQPQH
TRBV30	TRBJ1-4	12	AWSVQGGNEKLF
TRBV6-1	TRBJ2-1	11	ASSESLRNEQF
TRBV7-9	TRBJ1-1	10	ASSLDYTEAF
TRBV10-3	TRBJ2-2	12	AITDSVNTGELF
TRBV3-1/TRBV3-2	TRBJ1-5	13	ASSQGGSSNQPQH
TRBV6-5	TRBJ2-3	13	ASSPTGGRTDTQY
TRBV6-1	TRBJ1-5	13	ASSEVGRSNQPQH
TRBV9	TRBJ2-3	12	ASSVWGGTDTQY
TRBV4-1	TRBJ1-1	13	ASSHDIVEGREAF
TRBV10-3	TRBJ1-5	12	AIRADQGNQPQH
TRBV20-1	TRBJ2-4	15	SASPGLAGAHKNIQY
TRBV7-9	TRBJ1-1	13	ASSWGGIVNTEAF